One sample yielded the 22 T cell receptor beta chains listed below, sequenced in a study of T cells in Graves' hyperthyroidism and ophthalmopathy. Amplification targeted TCR beta CDR3 regions from RNA transcripts. The HTBI primer set drove a first-round RT-PCR of the TCR CDR3. TCRdb itself ran the multiplex PCR reads through MiXCR, one entry per CDR3 protein. The table has roughly 300,000 distinct CDR3 sequences, over 20% seen once. Sequencing was done on a sample of blood. Receptor source: a woman aged 45 to 65 with Graves' hyperthyroidism.

This clonotype has at least ten counts. V and J are TRBV3-1 and TRBJ2-1, with 11 bases that match TRBD1. CDR3 length: 16 residues. The V segment lost 4 bases and the J segment 3 bases; nucleotides outside the gene matches: 5. Germline V CDR1 and CDR2: LGHDT, YNNKEL (reference sequence). CDR3 nucleotide sequence: TGTGCCAGCAGCCGAGGGACAGGGGGATTCTACAATGAGCAGTTCTTC. Translation gives CASSRGTGGFYNEQFF.

The chain uses TRBV28 and TRBJ2-7; 7 nucleotides match TRBD1. Germline assignment: CDR1 MDHEN and CDR2 SYDVKM. This CDR3 is 14 amino acids long. Trimming removed 3 bases from V and 2 bases from J; junction bases left unmatched: 4. The CDR3 DNA reads as TGTGCCAGCAGTTTTGTGACAGGGCCCTACGAGCAGTACTTC. This gives the protein CASSFVTGPYEQYF. The full variable domain, its missing parts supplied by reference TRBV28 and TRBJ2-7, is DVKVTQSSRYLVKRTGEKVFLECVQDMDHENMFWYRQDPGLGLRLIYFSYDVKMKEKGDIPEGYSVSREKKERFSLILESASTNQTSMYLCASSFVTGPYEQYFGPGTRLTVT.

This clonotype was counted at least ten times. The V gene is TRBV9, the J gene TRBJ2-7; possible D gene TRBD2, 5 bases. There are 15 residues in the CDR3. V gave up 2 bases and J gave up 4 bases, with 16 bases separating them. Germline V gene lookup returns CDR1 SGDLS and CDR2 YYNGEE. For the CDR3, the DNA is TGTGCCAGCAGCGTTAACGGGGAATACAAGTACGAGCAGTACTTC. Translated, it gives CASSVNGEYKYEQYF.

This chain joins TRBV20-1 and TRBJ2-7; no reliable D call. The CDR3 is 14 amino acids. Germline V CDR1 and CDR2: DFQATT, SNEGSKA (reference sequence). Deletions cut 5 bases from V and 4 bases from J, with 18 bases between. The chain's CDR3 is CSAGRTGPFYEQYF. CDR3 coding DNA: TGCAGTGCTGGACGGACCGGGCCTTTTTACGAGCAGTACTTC.

Worth noting for this clonotype: Sequence at one end of the junction differs from germline and may be a read error. V gene TRBV4-1 combines with J gene TRBJ1-5; D ambiguous. Germline CDR1 and CDR2: MGHRA and YSYEKL. The CDR3 length is 15 residues. This CDR3 is CASSPGVWSSQPQHF. The CDR3 nucleotides are TGCGCCAGCAGCCCCGGAGTATGGAGCAGTCAGCCCCAGCATTTT.

Of note for this clonotype: This may come from a read error, since a much larger clone is one base off. This sequence joins TRBV28 and TRBJ2-2, with 10 bases aligning to TRBD2. The germline V gene encodes CDR1 MDHEN and CDR2 SYDVKM. This CDR3 region has 17 residues. As DNA, the CDR3 is TGTGCCAGCAGTTTACTAGCGGGAGCCGGGAACACCGGGGGGCTGTTTTTT. The encoded protein is CASSLLAGAGNTGGLFF. Complete variable domain (other parts from reference TRBV28 and TRBJ2-2): DVKVTQSSRYLVKRTGEKVFLECVQDMDHENMFWYRQDPGLGLRLIYFSYDVKMKEKGDIPEGYSVSREKKERFSLILESASTNQTSMYLCASSLLAGAGNTGGLFFGEGSRLTVL.

This clonotype appeared many times. The CDR3 bases are TGTGCCAGCAGCTTCCAGTCCTACGAGCAGTACTTC. Amino acids: CASSFQSYEQYF. The chain links TRBV11-1 to TRBJ2-7; D is uncertain. This CDR3 is 12 amino acids long. Germline V gene lookup returns CDR1 SGHAT and CDR2 FQDESV (reference sequence). The V and J ends lost 3 bases and 1 base respectively, with 4 bases between them.

Ten or more counts support this clonotype. This sequence joins TRBV27 and TRBJ2-6; TRBD1 might be the D (5 bases). Germline V gene sequence: CDR1 MNHEY, CDR2 SMNVEV (reference sequence). This CDR3 contains 15 residues. Trimming stripped 4 bases from V and 2 bases from J, with 9 bases between. The CDR3 DNA reads as TGTGCCAGCAGTTCCCAGGGCGCTGGGGCCAACGTCCTGACTTTC. Translation: CASSSQGAGANVLTF. The full variable domain, with the rest looked up from reference TRBV27 and TRBJ2-6, is EAQVTQNPRYLITVTGKKLTVTCSQNMNHEYMSWYRQDPGLGLRQIYYSMNVEVTDKGDVPEGYKVSRKEKRNFPLILESPSPNQTSLYFCASSSQGAGANVLTFGAGSRLTVL.

The chain employs TRBV28 and TRBJ2-1; TRBD2 matches 14 bases. Looked up from germline, CDR1 is MDHEN and CDR2 is SYDVKM. V dropped 6 bases and J dropped 9; count of bases not matched to a gene: 7. This CDR3 contains 15 residues. CDR3 nucleotide sequence: TGTGCCAGCAGCCTCGGGACTAGCGGGAGTCGTGAGCAGTTCTTC. This encodes CASSLGTSGSREQFF.

This clonotype was detected only a few times. The V call is TRBV27, the J call TRBJ1-5; D is unclear. The length of the CDR3 is 15 residues. The germline gives CDR1 MNHEY, CDR2 SMNVEV (reference sequence). The V end lost 2 bases, the J end lost 4 bases, and 12 bases lay between the germline ends. The DNA of the CDR3 is TGTGCCAGCAGTTTAAACACGGGGAGGAATCAGCCCCAGCATTTT. Residues: CASSLNTGRNQPQHF.

CDR3 region: CANPQGTRNTIYF. CDR3 nucleotide sequence: TGTGCCAACCCACAGGGAACCCGAAACACCATATATTTT. The chain has TRBV6-2 or TRBV6-3 and TRBJ1-3; tentatively, D is TRBD1 (6 bases). The CDR3 is 13 residues long. Germline-derived CDR1 and CDR2 are MNHEY and SVGEGT. V lost 10 bases, J lost 5 bases, and 15 bases lay in between.

V is TRBV20-1 and J is TRBJ1-6; D is ambiguous. Looked up from germline, CDR1 is DFQATT and CDR2 is SNEGSKA (reference sequence). The CDR3 is made up of 17 amino acids. With 0 bases removed from V and 2 bases from J, the gap between germline ends came to 14 bases. This CDR3 reads CSARESGPGAYNSPLHF. DNA of the CDR3: TGCAGTGCTAGAGAGTCTGGGCCCGGGGCCTATAATTCACCCCTCCACTTT.

The sample holds many counts of this clonotype. The chain has TRBV12-3 or TRBV12-4 and TRBJ2-7; perhaps TRBD2 as D (5 bases). V was cut by 3 bases and J by 9 bases, with 15 bases left in between. The CDR3 has 13 residues. The chain's CDR3 is CASSFQRVLGQYF. The CDR3, as DNA: TGTGCCAGCAGTTTTCAGAGGGTGCTAGGGCAGTACTTC.

This clonotype has ten or more counts. The rearrangement uses TRBV6-1 and TRBJ2-1; 11 nucleotides align to TRBD2. Germline V lookup: CDR1 MNHNS, CDR2 SASEGT. Unmatched junction bases numbered 6, after V lost 8 bases and J lost 6 bases. The length of the CDR3 is 14 residues. As DNA, the CDR3 is TGTGCCAGCCGAACTAGCGGGAGAGGCAATGAGCAGTTCTTC. Translating it yields CASRTSGRGNEQFF.

This clonotype was observed many times. This sequence joins TRBV2 and TRBJ1-5; possible D gene TRBD1, 5 bases. CDR1 is SNHLY and CDR2 is FYNNEI in the germline V gene. V lost 4 bases, J lost 2 bases, and 6 bases lay in between. This CDR3 spans 13 amino acids. The CDR3 sequence: CASSGQRNQPQHF. The DNA of the CDR3 is TGTGCCAGCAGTGGACAGCGCAATCAGCCCCAGCATTTT.

At least ten counts were recorded for this clonotype. V and J are TRBV27 and TRBJ1-2; tentatively, D is TRBD1 (6 bases). The CDR3 consists of 17 residues. Trimming cost V 7 bases and J 4 bases, with 25 bases left between them. The germline CDR1 and CDR2 sequences are MNHEY and SMNVEV (reference sequence). As DNA, the CDR3 is TGTGCCAGCACCCCCCGGCGGGGGACACCGCCCGGCTATGGCTACACCTTC. Its protein is CASTPRRGTPPGYGYTF.

This clonotype was detected many times. The V and J genes are TRBV24-1 and TRBJ1-5; D is perhaps TRBD1 (6 bases). V was shortened by 3 bases and J by 2 bases, with 10 bases between the two germline ends. The CDR3 has 15 amino acids. CDR1 is KGHDR, CDR2 SFDVKD, per germline. The CDR3 bases are TGTGCCACCAGTGATACGGGGGGCGGCAATCAGCCCCAGCATTTT. It yields the protein CATSDTGGGNQPQHF.

In this sample, this clonotype turned up many times. The V call is TRBV27, the J call TRBJ1-1; D perhaps matches TRBD1 (6 bases). Trimming cost V 3 bases and J 5 bases, with 13 bases left between them. The germline CDR1 and CDR2 sequences are MNHEY and SMNVEV (reference sequence). The CDR3 runs 14 residues. The CDR3 DNA follows: TGTGCCAGCAGTTTTACAGGGTTATGGACTGAAGCTTTCTTT. Translation: CASSFTGLWTEAFF.

This clonotype was seen a few times. This chain links TRBV28 with TRBJ2-1; 11 bases align to TRBD2. The J segment lost 6 bases and the V segment lost 3 bases, leaving 4 bases of the junction unmatched. From germline, CDR1 is MDHEN and CDR2 SYDVKM. The CDR3 has 15 residues. CDR3: CASSLGLAEGNEQFF. CDR3 bases: TGTGCCAGCAGTTTGGGACTAGCGGAGGGCAATGAGCAGTTCTTC. The full variable domain, completed using reference TRBV28 and TRBJ2-1, is DVKVTQSSRYLVKRTGEKVFLECVQDMDHENMFWYRQDPGLGLRLIYFSYDVKMKEKGDIPEGYSVSREKKERFSLILESASTNQTSMYLCASSLGLAEGNEQFFGPGTRLTVL.

The chain has TRBV28 and TRBJ2-7, with no clear D. The CDR3 is 11 amino acids. Germline V CDR1 and CDR2: MDHEN, SYDVKM. V gave up 3 bases and J gave up 6 bases, with 6 bases separating them. The CDR3 DNA is TGTGCCAGCAGTTTCTACCGCGAGCAGTACTTC. Residues: CASSFYREQYF.

This clonotype appeared many times. The chain carries TRBV11-1 and TRBJ2-3, with D possibly being TRBD2 (6 bases). The CDR3 runs to 12 residues. Trimming cost V 5 bases and J 5 bases, with 8 bases left between them. Germline V CDR1 and CDR2: SGHAT, FQDESV (reference sequence). CDR3 in amino acids: CASSRGLDTQYF. The CDR3 DNA sequence: TGTGCCAGCAGCCGGGGGTTAGATACGCAGTATTTT.

This clonotype was picked up many times. The J gene is TRBJ1-1, the V gene TRBV10-3, with 7 bases aligning to TRBD1. After removal of 2 bases from V and 3 bases from J, the junction contained 3 bases not matched to a gene. The CDR3 is made up of 14 amino acids. CDR1 and CDR2 from the germline V gene are ENHRY and SYGVKD. Here the CDR3 reads CAISETGAYTEAFF. The CDR3 region has the DNA TGTGCCATCAGTGAGACAGGGGCATACACTGAAGCTTTCTTT.